Included here is one T cell receptor (beta chain) sequence, with context. Its antigen is unknown. Time point meaning: week 47, end of study. Topical imiquimod was applied with each vaccine dose, which held 300 ug of mutant IDH1 20-mer peptide. Only in-frame clones appear in the TCRdb table, and some are missing; sequencing was by immunoSEQ multiplex PCR. This sample has 60,000 to 65,000 clones, with 83% found just once. The CDR3 has 13 residues. Looked up from germline, CDR1 is MNHEY and CDR2 is SVGAGI. Trimming took off 6 bases at V and 1 base at J, with 7 bases between the two ends. The data are from a study of a mutant IDH1 vaccine in newly diagnosed glioma. Study background: Once 4-6 weeks had passed after radiotherapy alone, vaccination started, or it started with temozolomide cycles. Most had both radiotherapy and temozolomide beforehand; others had only one. Treated individuals were approximately 62% male and approximately 38% female, averaging about 41 years of age.

Study-wide results and limits: Most patients, 90% to 95%, showed vaccine-induced immune responses.

Here the sequenced sample was PBMCs, taken from a glioma patient whose treatment included an IDH1 peptide vaccine. The chain recombines TRBV6-5 with TRBJ1-5, with a possible D match to TRBD1 (6 bases). This clonotype originated in a young man with glioma. CDR3 DNA: TGTGCCAGCAGGCAGGGGAGCAATCAGCCCCAGCATTTT. Its translation is CASRQGSNQPQHF.